This T cell receptor beta chain originates from a study of T cell repertoires in cytomegalovirus infection. Trimming removed 3 bases at V and 8 bases at J, with 17 bases between. Germline V gene lookup returns CDR1 MNHNS and CDR2 SASEGT. This CDR3 spans 15 amino acids. TCRdb re-called the reads through MiXCR, storing one row per CDR3 protein. The sample has around 360,000 distinct CDR3 sequences; about a third are singletons. To note about this clonotype: Antigen specificity is unknown.

The chain links TRBV6-1 to TRBJ2-4; no firm D call. The sample in question was cultured PBMCs, obtained from culture after CMV antigen stimulation. This receptor was taken from a human donor in good health (CMV status not recorded). Some clones in this sample may be carry-over from other donors' samples. CDR3 in amino acids: CASSERRMTLDIQYF. DNA of the CDR3: TGTGCCAGCAGTGAGAGGCGGATGACTTTGGACATTCAGTACTTC.